This T cell receptor beta chain was identified during a study of read filtering for tumor transcriptome and immune sequencing. At the level of the study: DNase treatment preceded whole-transcriptome library preparation. Per sample, TCR-region reads ranged about 4 to 11 million by IR-seq, about 80 to 1,400 by RNA-seq.

This clonotype was observed many times. At the time of active disease, bone marrow was collected from every patient. The library was built from about 400 ng RNA with molecular barcoded adaptors for alpha/delta and beta/gamma chains. TCRdb itself ran the reads through MiXCR, one entry per CDR3 protein. This sample has more than 70,000 distinct CDR3 sequences; roughly 21% occur once, and the top ten carry about an eighth. The CDR3 consists of 15 residues. The germline V and J ends were trimmed by 0 bases and 7 bases, with 14 bases remaining between them. Germline CDR1 is SGDLS and CDR2 is YYNGEE. Sequenced sample: a population of CD138-negative cells sorted from bone marrow. The TCR comes from a donor aged 40 or older with multiple myeloma. The gene calls are TRBV9 and TRBJ2-1; D unresolved. The CDR3 DNA reads as TGTGCCAGCAGCGTAGTGCCCCTGATTGGTAATGAGCAGTTCTTC. This gives the protein CASSVVPLIGNEQFF.